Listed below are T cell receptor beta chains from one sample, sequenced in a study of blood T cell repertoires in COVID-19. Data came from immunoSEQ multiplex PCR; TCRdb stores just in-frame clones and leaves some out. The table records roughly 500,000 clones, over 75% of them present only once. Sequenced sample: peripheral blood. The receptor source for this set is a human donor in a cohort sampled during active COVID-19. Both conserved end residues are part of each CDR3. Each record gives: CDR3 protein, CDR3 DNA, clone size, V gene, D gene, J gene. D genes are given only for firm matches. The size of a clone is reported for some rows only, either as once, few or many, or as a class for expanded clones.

CDR3aa: CASTITGIVAFF
CDR3nt: TGTGCCAGCACGATTACAGGGATAGTAGCTTTCTTT
abundance: few
v_gene: TRBV7-2
d_gene: NA
j_gene: TRBJ1-1

CDR3aa: CSVEVTGAEAFF
CDR3nt: TGCAGCGTTGAGGTGACAGGGGCTGAAGCTTTCTTT
abundance: NA
v_gene: TRBV29-1
d_gene: TRBD1
j_gene: TRBJ1-1

CDR3aa: CASSSRDSSYNEQFF
CDR3nt: TGTGCCAGCAGCAGCCGGGACTCCTCCTACAATGAGCAGTTCTTC
abundance: NA
v_gene: TRBV7-3
d_gene: NA
j_gene: TRBJ2-1

CDR3aa: CATSDERTGELFF
CDR3nt: TGTGCCACCAGTGATGAGAGAACCGGGGAGCTGTTTTTT
abundance: NA
v_gene: TRBV24-1
d_gene: NA
j_gene: TRBJ2-2

CDR3aa: CAISPGGREGYEQFF
CDR3nt: TGTGCCATCAGCCCCGGCGGGCGGGAAGGCTATGAGCAGTTCTTC
abundance: NA
v_gene: TRBV10-3
d_gene: NA
j_gene: TRBJ2-1

CDR3aa: CASSQGTSGRYEQFF
CDR3nt: TGTGCCAGCAGCCAGGGGACTAGCGGGAGATATGAGCAGTTCTTC
abundance: NA
v_gene: TRBV3-1/TRBV3-2
d_gene: TRBD2
j_gene: TRBJ2-1

CDR3aa: CAWSAPGLQEPQHF
CDR3nt: TGTGCCTGGAGTGCCCCCGGTCTCCAAGAACCCCAGCATTTT
abundance: NA
v_gene: TRBV30
d_gene: NA
j_gene: TRBJ1-5

CDR3aa: CASSQSGTGALSSYNEQFF
CDR3nt: TGTGCCAGCAGCCAATCCGGGACAGGGGCCCTCAGCTCCTACAATGAGCAGTTCTTC
abundance: NA
v_gene: TRBV4-2
d_gene: TRBD1
j_gene: TRBJ2-1

CDR3aa: CASSQRASGRTYEQYF
CDR3nt: TGCGCCAGCAGCCAACGGGCTAGCGGGAGGACCTACGAGCAGTACTTC
abundance: NA
v_gene: TRBV4-1
d_gene: TRBD2
j_gene: TRBJ2-7

CDR3aa: CASSFSNSPLHF
CDR3nt: TGTGCCAGCAGCTTTAGTAATTCACCCCTCCACTTT
abundance: NA
v_gene: TRBV7-2
d_gene: NA
j_gene: TRBJ1-6

CDR3aa: CASSWDREAFF
CDR3nt: TGTGCCAGCAGTTGGGACAGGGAAGCTTTCTTT
abundance: NA
v_gene: TRBV6-6
d_gene: TRBD1
j_gene: TRBJ1-1

CDR3aa: CASSFGRGNTIYF
CDR3nt: TGTGCCAGCAGTTTTGGGCGTGGAAACACCATATATTTT
abundance: NA
v_gene: TRBV27
d_gene: NA
j_gene: TRBJ1-3

CDR3aa: CASSLEGQGATEAFF
CDR3nt: TGCGCCAGCAGCTTGGAGGGACAGGGGGCGACTGAAGCTTTCTTT
abundance: NA
v_gene: TRBV5-1
d_gene: TRBD1
j_gene: TRBJ1-1

CDR3aa: CASSKVGSGTANTEAFF
CDR3nt: NA
abundance: NA
v_gene: TRBV21-1
d_gene: NA
j_gene: TRBJ1-1

CDR3aa: CASSLSRQPLTGELFF
CDR3nt: TGTGCCAGCAGCTTATCGAGACAGCCCCTCACCGGGGAGCTGTTTTTT
abundance: few
v_gene: TRBV5-8
d_gene: NA
j_gene: TRBJ2-2

CDR3aa: CATGWKGGDYGYTF
CDR3nt: TGTGCCACCGGATGGAAGGGAGGTGACTATGGCTACACCTTC
abundance: NA
v_gene: TRBV19
d_gene: NA
j_gene: TRBJ1-2

CDR3aa: CASSLGASGSLFSDTQYF
CDR3nt: TGTGCCAGCAGCTTGGGGGCTAGCGGGAGTTTATTCTCAGATACGCAGTATTTT
abundance: NA
v_gene: TRBV7-3
d_gene: TRBD2
j_gene: TRBJ2-3

CDR3aa: CASSRGTGSSRETQYF
CDR3nt: TGTGCCAGCAGCCGCGGGACAGGGTCTTCTCGAGAGACCCAGTACTTC
abundance: NA
v_gene: TRBV7-9
d_gene: TRBD1
j_gene: TRBJ2-5

CDR3aa: CASSPTGGRYGYTF
CDR3nt: TGTGCCAGCAGCCCGACAGGGGGCCGCTATGGCTACACCTTC
abundance: NA
v_gene: TRBV6-6
d_gene: TRBD1
j_gene: TRBJ1-2

CDR3aa: CASSPSDRYGNSPLHF
CDR3nt: TGTGCCAGCAGTCCTTCCGACAGATATGGGAATTCACCCCTCCACTTT
abundance: once
v_gene: TRBV6-6
d_gene: NA
j_gene: TRBJ1-6

CDR3aa: CASSPRSSRNTGELFF
CDR3nt: TGTGCCAGCTCACCACGTTCTTCTCGGAACACCGGGGAGCTGTTTTTT
abundance: NA
v_gene: TRBV18
d_gene: NA
j_gene: TRBJ2-2

CDR3aa: CASSREGRSAFF
CDR3nt: TGTGCCAGCAGCCGAGAAGGGAGGTCAGCTTTCTTT
abundance: NA
v_gene: TRBV7-9
d_gene: NA
j_gene: TRBJ1-1

CDR3aa: CASSSGIKRGETQYF
CDR3nt: TGCGCCAGCAGCTCTGGTATCAAGCGGGGAGAGACCCAGTACTTC
abundance: NA
v_gene: TRBV5-1
d_gene: TRBD2
j_gene: TRBJ2-5

CDR3aa: CASSPMGPYEQYF
CDR3nt: TGTGCCAGCAGCCCGATGGGGCCCTACGAGCAGTACTTC
abundance: NA
v_gene: TRBV5-6
d_gene: NA
j_gene: TRBJ2-7

CDR3aa: CASSSTRFGGSGYEQYF
CDR3nt: TGCGCCAGCAGCTCGACCCGTTTTGGCGGGAGTGGGTACGAGCAGTACTTC
abundance: NA
v_gene: TRBV5-1
d_gene: TRBD2
j_gene: TRBJ2-7

CDR3aa: CAWMSPGLTDTQYF
CDR3nt: TGTGCCTGGATGTCCCCCGGACTCACAGATACGCAGTATTTT
abundance: NA
v_gene: TRBV30
d_gene: NA
j_gene: TRBJ2-3

CDR3aa: CASSLTVSNTGELFF
CDR3nt: TGCGCCAGCAGCTTAACGGTTTCGAACACCGGGGAGCTGTTTTTT
abundance: NA
v_gene: TRBV5-1
d_gene: NA
j_gene: TRBJ2-2